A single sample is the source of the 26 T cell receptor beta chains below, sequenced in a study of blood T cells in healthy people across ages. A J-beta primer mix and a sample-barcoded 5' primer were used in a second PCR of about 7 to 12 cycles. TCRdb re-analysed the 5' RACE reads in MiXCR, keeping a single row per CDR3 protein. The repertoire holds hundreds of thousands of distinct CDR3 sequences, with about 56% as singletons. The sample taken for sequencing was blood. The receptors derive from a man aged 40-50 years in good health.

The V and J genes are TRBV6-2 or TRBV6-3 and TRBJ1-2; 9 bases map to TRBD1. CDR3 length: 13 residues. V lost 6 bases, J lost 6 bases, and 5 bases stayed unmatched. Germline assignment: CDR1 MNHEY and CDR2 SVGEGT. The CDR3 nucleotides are TGTGCCAGCAGAGTGACAGGGGGAAATGGCTACACCTTC. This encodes CASRVTGGNGYTF.

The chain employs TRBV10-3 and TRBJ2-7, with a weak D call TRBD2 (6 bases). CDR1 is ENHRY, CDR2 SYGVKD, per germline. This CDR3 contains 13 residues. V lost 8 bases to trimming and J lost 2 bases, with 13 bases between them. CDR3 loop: CAIPRPGAYEQYF. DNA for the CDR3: TGTGCCATCCCCCGTCCGGGGGCCTACGAGCAGTACTTC.

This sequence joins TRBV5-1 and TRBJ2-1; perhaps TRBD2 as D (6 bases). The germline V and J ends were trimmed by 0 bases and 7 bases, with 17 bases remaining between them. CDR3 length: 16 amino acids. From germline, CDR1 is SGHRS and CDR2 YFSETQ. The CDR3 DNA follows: TGCGCCAGCAGCTTGGCGGGACTCGACGAGAGGAATGAGCAGTTCTTC. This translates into CASSLAGLDERNEQFF.

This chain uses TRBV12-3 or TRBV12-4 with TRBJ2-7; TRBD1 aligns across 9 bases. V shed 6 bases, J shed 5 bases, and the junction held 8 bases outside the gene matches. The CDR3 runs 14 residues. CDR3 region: CASSTGTGIDEQYF. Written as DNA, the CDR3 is TGTGCCAGCAGCACCGGGACAGGGATCGACGAGCAGTACTTC.

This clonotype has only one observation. This CDR3 reads CASSLEGQGVQPQHF. CDR3 nucleotide sequence: TGTGCCAGCAGCTTAGAGGGACAGGGGGTACAGCCCCAGCATTTT. V gene TRBV7-2 combines with J gene TRBJ1-5, with TRBD1 identical over 11 bases. The J segment lost 7 bases and the V segment lost 1 base, leaving 3 bases of the junction unmatched. The CDR3 extends over 15 amino acids. Germline V gene lookup returns CDR1 SGHTA and CDR2 FQGNSA.

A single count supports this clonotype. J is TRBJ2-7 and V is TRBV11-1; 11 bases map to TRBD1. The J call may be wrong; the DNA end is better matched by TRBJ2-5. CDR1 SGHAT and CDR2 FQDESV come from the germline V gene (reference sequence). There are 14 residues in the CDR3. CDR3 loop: CASSWGQGDETQYF. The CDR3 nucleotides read TGTGCCAGCAGCTGGGGACAGGGGGACGAGACCCAGTACTTC.

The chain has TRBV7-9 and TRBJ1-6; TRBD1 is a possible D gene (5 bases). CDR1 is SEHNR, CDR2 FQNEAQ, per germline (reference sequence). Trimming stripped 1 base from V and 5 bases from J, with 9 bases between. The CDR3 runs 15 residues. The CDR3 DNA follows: TGTGCCAGCAGCTTAGTAGCAGGGAATAATTCACCCCTCCACTTT. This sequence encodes CASSLVAGNNSPLHF.

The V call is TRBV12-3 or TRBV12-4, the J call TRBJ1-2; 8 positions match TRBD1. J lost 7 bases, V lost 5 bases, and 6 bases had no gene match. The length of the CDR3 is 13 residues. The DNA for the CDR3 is TGTGCCAGCAGTGCACTGACAGGGGTTGGCTACACCTTC. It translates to CASSALTGVGYTF.

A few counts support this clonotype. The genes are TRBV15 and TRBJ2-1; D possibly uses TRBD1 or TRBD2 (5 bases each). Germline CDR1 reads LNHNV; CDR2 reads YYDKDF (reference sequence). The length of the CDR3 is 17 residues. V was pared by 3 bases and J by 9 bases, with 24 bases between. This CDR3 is CATSSGNPGTGRGEQFF. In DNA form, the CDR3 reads TGTGCCACCAGCAGTGGGAACCCCGGGACGGGCCGTGGTGAGCAGTTCTTC.

As DNA, the CDR3 is TGCAGTGCTGAAGGGATAGGACAGGGGGTCGAACGTTACACAGATACGCAGTATTTT. Its translation: CSAEGIGQGVERYTDTQYF. The chain recombines TRBV20-1 with TRBJ2-3; 10 nucleotides align to TRBD1. J lost 2 bases, V lost 5 bases, and 19 bases had no gene match. CDR1 is DFQATT, CDR2 SNEGSKA, per germline (reference sequence). The CDR3 extends over 19 amino acids.

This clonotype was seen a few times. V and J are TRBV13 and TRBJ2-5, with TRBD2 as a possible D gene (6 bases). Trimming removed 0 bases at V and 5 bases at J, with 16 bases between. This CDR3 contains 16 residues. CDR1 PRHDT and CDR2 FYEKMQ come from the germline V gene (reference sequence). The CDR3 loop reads CASSLGGGLAEETQYF. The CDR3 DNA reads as TGTGCCAGCAGCTTAGGCGGAGGGTTGGCAGAGGAGACCCAGTACTTC.

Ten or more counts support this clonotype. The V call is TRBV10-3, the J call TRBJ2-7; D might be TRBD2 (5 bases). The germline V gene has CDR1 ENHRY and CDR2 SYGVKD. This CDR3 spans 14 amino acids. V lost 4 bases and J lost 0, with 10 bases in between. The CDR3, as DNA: TGTGCCATCAGTGCAGGCGGGTACTCCTACGAGCAGTACTTC. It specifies CAISAGGYSYEQYF.

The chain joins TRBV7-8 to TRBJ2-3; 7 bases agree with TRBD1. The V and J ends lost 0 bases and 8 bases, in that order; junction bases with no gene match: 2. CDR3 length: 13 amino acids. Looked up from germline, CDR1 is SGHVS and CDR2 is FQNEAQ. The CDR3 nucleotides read TGTGCCAGCAGCTTAGCGGGGGACAGTACGCAGTATTTT. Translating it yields CASSLAGDSTQYF.

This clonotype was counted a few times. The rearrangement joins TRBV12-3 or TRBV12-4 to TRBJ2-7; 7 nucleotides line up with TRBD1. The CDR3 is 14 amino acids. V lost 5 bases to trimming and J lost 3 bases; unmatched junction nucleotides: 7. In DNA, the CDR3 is TGTGCCAGCAGTCTAAACCGGGACAGCTACGAGCAGTACTTC. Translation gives CASSLNRDSYEQYF.

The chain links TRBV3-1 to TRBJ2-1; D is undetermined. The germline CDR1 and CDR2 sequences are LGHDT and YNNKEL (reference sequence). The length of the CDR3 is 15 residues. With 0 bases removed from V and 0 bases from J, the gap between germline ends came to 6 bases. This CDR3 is CASSQEVYSYNEQFF. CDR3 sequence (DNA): TGTGCCAGCAGCCAAGAGGTCTACTCCTACAATGAGCAGTTCTTC.

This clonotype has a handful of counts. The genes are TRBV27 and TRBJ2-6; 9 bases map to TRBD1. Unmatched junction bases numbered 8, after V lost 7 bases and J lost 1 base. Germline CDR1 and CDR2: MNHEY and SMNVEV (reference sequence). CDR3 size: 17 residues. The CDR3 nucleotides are TGTGCCAGCACCGCGGGACAGGGAATATCTGGGGCCAACGTCCTGACTTTC. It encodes CASTAGQGISGANVLTF.

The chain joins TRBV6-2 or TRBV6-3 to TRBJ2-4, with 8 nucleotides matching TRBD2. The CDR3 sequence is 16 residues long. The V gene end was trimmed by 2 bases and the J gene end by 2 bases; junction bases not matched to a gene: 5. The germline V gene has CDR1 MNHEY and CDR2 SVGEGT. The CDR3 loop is CASSYILAGPKNIQYF. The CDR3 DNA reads TGTGCCAGCAGTTACATTCTAGCGGGCCCCAAAAACATTCAGTACTTC.

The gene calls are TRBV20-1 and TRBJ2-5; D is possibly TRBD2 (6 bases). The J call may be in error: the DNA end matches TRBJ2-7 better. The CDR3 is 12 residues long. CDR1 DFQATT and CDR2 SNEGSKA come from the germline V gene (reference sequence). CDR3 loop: CSASGGNYEQYF. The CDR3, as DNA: TGCAGTGCTAGCGGGGGAAACTACGAGCAGTACTTC.

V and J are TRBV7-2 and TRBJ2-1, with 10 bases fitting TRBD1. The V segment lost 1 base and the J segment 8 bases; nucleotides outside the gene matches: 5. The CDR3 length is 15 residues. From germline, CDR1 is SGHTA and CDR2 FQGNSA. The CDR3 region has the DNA TGTGCCAGCAGCTTAGAGACAGGGGGCGCCTATGAGCAGTTCTTC. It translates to CASSLETGGAYEQFF.

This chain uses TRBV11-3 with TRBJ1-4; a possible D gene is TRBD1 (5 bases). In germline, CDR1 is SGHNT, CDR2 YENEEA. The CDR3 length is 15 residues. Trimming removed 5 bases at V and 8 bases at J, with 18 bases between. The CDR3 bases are TGTGCCAGCAGCCGGGACCCCCCTGGGAGGGAAAAACTGTTTTTT. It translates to CASSRDPPGREKLFF.

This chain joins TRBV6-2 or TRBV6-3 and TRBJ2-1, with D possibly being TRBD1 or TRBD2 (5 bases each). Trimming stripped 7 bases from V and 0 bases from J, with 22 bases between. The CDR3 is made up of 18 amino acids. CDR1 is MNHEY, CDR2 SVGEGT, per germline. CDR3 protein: CASKGELYFHSSYNEQFF. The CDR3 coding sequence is TGTGCCAGCAAAGGGGAGCTTTATTTCCACAGCTCCTACAATGAGCAGTTCTTC.

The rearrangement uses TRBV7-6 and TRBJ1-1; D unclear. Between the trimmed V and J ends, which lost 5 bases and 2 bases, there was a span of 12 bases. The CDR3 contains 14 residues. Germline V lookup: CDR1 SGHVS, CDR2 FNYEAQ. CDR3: CASSRDEHNTEAFF. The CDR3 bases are TGTGCCAGCAGCAGAGACGAACATAACACTGAAGCTTTCTTT.

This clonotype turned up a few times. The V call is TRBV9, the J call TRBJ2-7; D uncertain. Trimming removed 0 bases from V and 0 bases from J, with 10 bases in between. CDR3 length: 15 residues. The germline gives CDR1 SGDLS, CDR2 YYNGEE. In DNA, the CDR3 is TGTGCCAGCAGCGTAGGTACAGCCACCTCCTACGAGCAGTACTTC. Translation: CASSVGTATSYEQYF.

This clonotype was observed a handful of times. The CDR3 DNA follows: TGTGCCAGCAGCCAAGGGGATAATACAGGCCAGTACTTC. Amino acid sequence: CASSQGDNTGQYF. The V and J genes are TRBV3-1 and TRBJ2-4; tentative D call: TRBD1 (5 bases). The CDR3 is 13 amino acids. Trimming left V 1 base short and J 13 bases short, with 14 bases between. Germline V gene sequence: CDR1 LGHDT, CDR2 YNNKEL (reference sequence). Full variable domain (missing parts from reference TRBV3-1 and TRBJ2-4): DTAVSQTPKYLVTQMGNDKSIKCEQNLGHDTMYWYKQDSKKFLKIMFSYNNKELIINETVPNRFSPKSPDKAHLNLHINSLELGDSAVYFCASSQGDNTGQYFGAGTRLSVL.

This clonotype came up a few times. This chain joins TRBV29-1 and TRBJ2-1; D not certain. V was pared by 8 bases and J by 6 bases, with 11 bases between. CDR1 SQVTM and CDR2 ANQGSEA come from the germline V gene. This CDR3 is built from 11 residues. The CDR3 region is CSIRPANEQFF. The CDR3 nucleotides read TGCAGCATAAGACCGGCCAATGAGCAGTTCTTC.

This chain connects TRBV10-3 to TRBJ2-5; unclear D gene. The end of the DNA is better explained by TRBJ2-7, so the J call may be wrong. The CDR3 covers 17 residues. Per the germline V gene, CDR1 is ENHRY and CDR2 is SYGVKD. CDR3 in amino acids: CAISEEVCPGSLCEQYF. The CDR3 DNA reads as TGTGCCATCAGTGAGGAGGTTTGTCCTGGCAGTCTCTGCGAGCAGTACTTC.